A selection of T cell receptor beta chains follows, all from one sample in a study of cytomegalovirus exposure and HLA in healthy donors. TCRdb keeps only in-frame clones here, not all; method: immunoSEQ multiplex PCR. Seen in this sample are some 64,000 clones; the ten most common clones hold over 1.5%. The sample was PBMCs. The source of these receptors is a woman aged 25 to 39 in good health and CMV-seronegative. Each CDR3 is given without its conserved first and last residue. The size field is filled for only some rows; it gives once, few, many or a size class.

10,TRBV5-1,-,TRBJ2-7,ASSLDIYEQY
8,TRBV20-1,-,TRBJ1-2,SARDEFET
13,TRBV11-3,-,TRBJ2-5,ASSSRTGPQETQY
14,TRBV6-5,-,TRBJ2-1,ASSYGSPSSYNEQF
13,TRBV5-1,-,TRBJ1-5,ASSLTGVSNQPQH
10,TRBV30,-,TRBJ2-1,AWTGSDNEQF
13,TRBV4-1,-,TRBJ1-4,ASSQDPGSGEKLF
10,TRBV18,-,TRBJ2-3,ASSQGDDTQY
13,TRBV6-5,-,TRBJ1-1,ASRPQGGKNTEAF
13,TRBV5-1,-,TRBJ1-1,ASSWLGTGVTEAF
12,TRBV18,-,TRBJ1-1,ASSPLDRDTEAF
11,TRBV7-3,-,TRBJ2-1,ASSSTGVNEQF
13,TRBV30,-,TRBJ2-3,AWNPIAGTTDTQY
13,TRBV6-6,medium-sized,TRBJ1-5,ANSPGGTVGQPQH
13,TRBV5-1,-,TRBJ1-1,ASSLEGDRSTEAF
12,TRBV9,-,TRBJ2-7,ASSGDRGLGEQY
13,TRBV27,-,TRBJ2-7,ASRPRDRASYEQY
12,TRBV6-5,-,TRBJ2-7,ASSYSGSTYEQY
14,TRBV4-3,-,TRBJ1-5,ASSQDFRQGREPQH
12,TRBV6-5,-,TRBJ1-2,ASSEQGAFYGYT
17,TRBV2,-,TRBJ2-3,ASNRGQGAGDGGTDTQY
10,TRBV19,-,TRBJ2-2,ASRWEAGELF
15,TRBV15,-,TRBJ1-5,ATSRVVGQGGGQPQH
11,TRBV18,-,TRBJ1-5,ASSPLQNQPQH
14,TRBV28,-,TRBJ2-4,ASSWPDRSPRDIQY
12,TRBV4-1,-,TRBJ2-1,ASSQGGSRGEQF
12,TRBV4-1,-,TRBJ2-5,ASSQDRREETQY
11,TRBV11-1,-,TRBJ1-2,ASSLQGFKGYT
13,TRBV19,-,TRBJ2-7,ASSIGTSGRGEQY
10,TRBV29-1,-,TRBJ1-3,SVGRREDTIY
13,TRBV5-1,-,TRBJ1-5,ASSEGTVSNQPQH
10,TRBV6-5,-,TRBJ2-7,ASLAGGGEQY
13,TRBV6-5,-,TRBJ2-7,ASSLQGSRLYEQY
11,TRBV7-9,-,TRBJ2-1,ASSLGGGNEQF
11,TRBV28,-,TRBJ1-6,ASSLWADSPLH
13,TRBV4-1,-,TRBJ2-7,ASSQDLRGAYEQY
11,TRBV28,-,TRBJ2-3,ASRPGHRDTQY
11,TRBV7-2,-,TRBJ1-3,ASSGGSGNTIY
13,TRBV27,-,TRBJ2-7,ASSFSRDRGIEQY
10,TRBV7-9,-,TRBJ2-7,ASSLRGYEQY
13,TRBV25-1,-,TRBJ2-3,ASSPQRGSTDTQY
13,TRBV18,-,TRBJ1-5,ASSLQQGGDQPQH
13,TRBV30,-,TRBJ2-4,AWSVYTLAKNIQY
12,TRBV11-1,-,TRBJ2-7,ASTPADRGYEQY
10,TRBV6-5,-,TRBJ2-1,ASRSPGLAQF
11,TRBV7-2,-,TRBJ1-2,ASRKQGDYGYT
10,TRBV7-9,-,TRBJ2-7,ASAGGSYEQY
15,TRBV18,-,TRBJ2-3,ASSRRSQGTGADTQY
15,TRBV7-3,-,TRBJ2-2,ASSPRRTSGNSGELF
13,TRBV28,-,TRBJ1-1,ASRGTGGVGNEAF
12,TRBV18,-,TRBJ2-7,ASSLEQQTYEQY
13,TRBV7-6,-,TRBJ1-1,ASSSTVSMNTEAF
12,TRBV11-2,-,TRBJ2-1,ASSLISSYNEQF
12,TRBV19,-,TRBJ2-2,ASRTSGNTGELF